Given below is one T cell receptor beta chain in context. Its antigen remains undetermined. Base-call qualities are not available, and no considerably larger clone is one nucleotide away. TCRbeta CDR3 regions were amplified from genomic DNA by means of the immunoSEQ Assay, a bias-controlled multiplex PCR. The original pipeline was this. Nucleated cell counts per sample were estimated from amplification of reference gene primers within the assay. Sequence reads were collapsed and filtered to measure the absolute abundance of every unique TCRbeta CDR3 rearrangement. Productive Simpson clonality was computed per sample as the square root of Simpson's diversity index over productive rearrangements. What TCRdb holds here is the immuneACCESS table cut down to in-frame rearrangements. Part of the clones is not present; checked against another copy, under half of the missing clones reflect an unresolved V gene, and the others are unexplained. The D gene and trimming were derived from the DNA, and the V and J assignments and clone size from that table. This sample holds over 100,000 clones; about 87% were observed only once. The top ten hold 15% of the sample.

Each collaborating institution followed its own protocols to collect whole blood in K2EDTA tubes. For TCRbeta analysis, collaborators shipped samples as frozen whole blood, isolated PBMCs, or DNA extracted from either of those sample types. The data stem from a study of blood T cell repertoires in COVID-19 (dated by TCRdb to between 2020 and 2021). With regard to the full study: Samples covering the acute and convalescent phases of COVID-19 were provided by collaborators in the United States, Italy and Spain. A de-identified subject ID, COVID-19 status, age in years and sex were almost always included in the sample metadata. The repertoires were released in a freely available public database intended as a resource for research on the immune response to SARS-CoV-2. The samples were drawn from two sources: the first 160 participants of the ongoing ImmuneRACE study, and over 950 subjects contributed by 6 global collaborators. Deeply sampled blood TCRbeta repertoires from subjects exposed to, actively infected with, or recovered from COVID-19 were included in the dataset. The material from the prospective study consisted of cDNA or gDNA derived from T cells, B-cell-depleted T cells, or PBMCs. HLA class I and class II types, where available, came from metadata supplied by the sample provider rather than from assay-based typing. Here is what the overall study found, with its caveats: Clinical and demographic metadata were provided uncurated, with the amount varying by source and participant.

This receptor was identified in a man between 50 and 59 years old with acute or convalescent COVID-19. Sequencing was carried out using peripheral blood.

The nucleotides are TGTGCCAGCAGCTCTAGCGGGAGGGGCTCGGGAGATACGCAGTATTTT. Its translation is CASSSSGRGSGDTQYF. The sequence joins TRBV28 to TRBJ2-3, and 12 junctional nucleotides match TRBD2. From the cysteine through the phenylalanine, the CDR3 covers 16 amino acids. Only the CDR3 DNA is retained, 48 bases long and in frame from the first base. The germline V gene specifies MDHEN as CDR1 and SYDVKM as CDR2. Trimming removed 6 bases from V and 5 bases from J; the gene matches leave 9 bases unexplained.